These 3 T cell receptor beta chains came from one sample sequenced in a study of cytomegalovirus exposure and HLA in healthy donors. PCR employed 60 Vbeta and 13 Jbeta primers. The repertoire was sequenced with immunoSEQ multiplex PCR; TCRdb's copy has only in-frame clones and lacks some. The data hold around 94,000 clones, with approximately 77% observed a single time. Sequenced: PBMCs. The receptors originated from a woman aged 40 to 50 in good health and CMV-seronegative.

The chain joins TRBV29-1 to TRBJ1-1, with 12 bases matching TRBD1. The V and J ends lost 6 bases and 1 base, in that order; junction bases with no gene match: 6. CDR3 length: 15 residues. The germline CDR1 and CDR2 sequences are SQVTM and ANQGSEA. CDR3 nucleotide sequence: TGCAGCGTATCCGGGACAGGGGGCAAGAACACTGAAGCTTTCTTT. Residues: CSVSGTGGKNTEAFF.

As regards this clone: One end of the junction varies from germline; a read error may be responsible. Other DNA variants within this sample encode the same CDR3. Here the CDR3 reads CASTELGTEAFF. CDR3 DNA sequence: TGTGCCAGCACCGAACTAGGGACTGAAGCCTTCTTT. The chain couples TRBV6-6 to TRBJ1-1; a possible D gene is TRBD1 (5 bases). The CDR3 extends over 12 amino acids. Germline CDR1 MNHNY, CDR2 SVGAGI (reference sequence).

This clone was recorded a few times. As DNA, the CDR3 is TGTGCCAGCAGCGGAGACACCGGGGAGCTGTTTTTT. This translates into CASSGDTGELFF. The chain has TRBV7-2 and TRBJ2-2; no clear D gene. Deletions cut 5 bases from V and 3 bases from J, with 4 bases between. CDR3 length: 12 amino acids. Germline CDR1 and CDR2: SGHTA and FQGNSA.